This entry features one T cell receptor (beta chain) sequence. This entry is derived from a study of blood T cell repertoires in COVID-19. CDR3 size: 12 residues. Germline V gene sequence: CDR1 GTSNPN, CDR2 SVGIG (reference sequence). The ends were cut back, 4 bases at V and 5 bases at J, with 11 bases in the middle. Some clones are missing from TCRdb's copy, which holds only in-frame ones; the method was immunoSEQ multiplex PCR. The table has tens of thousands of clones, around 85% seen once; the top ten hold over 25%. Input material: peripheral blood. The chain couples TRBV30 to TRBJ1-1; TRBD1 is a possible D gene (5 bases). The origin of this receptor is a man aged 65 to 79 with acute or convalescent COVID-19. The CDR3 DNA reads as TGTGCCTGGACCTGGGACTTTACTGAAGCTTTCTTT. It yields the protein CAWTWDFTEAFF.